The T cell receptor beta chain described here comes from a study of shared clonotypes between healthy human individuals. General study results and limits: Only blood was sampled; tissue repertoires likely differ. Estimated clonotype richness was generally higher in naive than memory subsets.

The assay ran at deep level. TCRdb's table, derived via immunoSEQ multiplex PCR, lists solely in-frame clones and lacks some. This table has about a million clones, 60% to 80% appearing once. Only Caucasian adults living in Nashville, Tennessee made up the donor group. The sample holds one count of this clone. Its antigen is as yet unknown. Germline V gene lookup returns CDR1 LNHDA and CDR2 SQIVND (reference sequence). Trimming took 8 bases from V and 6 from J; bases not matched to a gene: 7. The CDR3 runs to 14 residues. This sequence joins TRBV19 and TRBJ2-2, with TRBD1 identical over 9 bases. This receptor was obtained from a man between 18 and 35 years old in good health. Some clones in this sample may be carry-over from other donors' samples. Material: memory CD4+ T cells from PBMCs. Sample subset: CD45RA-negative fraction. In nucleotides, the CDR3 is TGTGCCAGTCGAGGACAGGGGACGGCCGGGGAGCTGTTTTTT. Translation gives CASRGQGTAGELFF.